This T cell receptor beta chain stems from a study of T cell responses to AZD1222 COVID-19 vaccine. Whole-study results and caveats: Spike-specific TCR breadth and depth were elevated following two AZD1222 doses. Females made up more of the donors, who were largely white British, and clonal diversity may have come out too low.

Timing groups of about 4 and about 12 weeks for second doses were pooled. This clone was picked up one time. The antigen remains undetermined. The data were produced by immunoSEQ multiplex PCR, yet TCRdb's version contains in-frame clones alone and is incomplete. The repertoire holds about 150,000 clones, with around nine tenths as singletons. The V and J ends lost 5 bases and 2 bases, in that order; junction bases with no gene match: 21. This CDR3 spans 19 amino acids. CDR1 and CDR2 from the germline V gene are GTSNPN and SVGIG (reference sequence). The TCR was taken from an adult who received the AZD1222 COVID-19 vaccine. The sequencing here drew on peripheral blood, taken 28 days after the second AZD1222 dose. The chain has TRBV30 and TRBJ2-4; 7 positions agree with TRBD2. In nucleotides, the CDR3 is TGTGCCTGGGCCTCGGCGTGGGAGGGCCGGGGGTTGACCAAAAACATTCAGTACTTC. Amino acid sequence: CAWASAWEGRGLTKNIQYF.